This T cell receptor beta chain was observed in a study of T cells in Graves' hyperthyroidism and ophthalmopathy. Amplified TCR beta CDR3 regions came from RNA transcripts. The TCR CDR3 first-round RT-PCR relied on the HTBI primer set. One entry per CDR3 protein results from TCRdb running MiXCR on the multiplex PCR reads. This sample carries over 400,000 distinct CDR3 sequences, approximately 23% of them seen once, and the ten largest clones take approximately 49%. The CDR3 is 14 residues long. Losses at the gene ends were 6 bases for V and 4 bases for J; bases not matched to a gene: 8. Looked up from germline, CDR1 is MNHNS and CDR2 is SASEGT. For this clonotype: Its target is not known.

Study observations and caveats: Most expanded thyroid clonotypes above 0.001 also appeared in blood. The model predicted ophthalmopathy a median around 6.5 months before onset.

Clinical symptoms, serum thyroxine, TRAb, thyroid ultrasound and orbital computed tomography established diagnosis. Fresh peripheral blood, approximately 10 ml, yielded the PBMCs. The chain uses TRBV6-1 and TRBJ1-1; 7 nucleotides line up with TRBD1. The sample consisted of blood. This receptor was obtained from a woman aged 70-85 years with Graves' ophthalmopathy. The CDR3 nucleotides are TGTGCCAGCAGAACGGGACAGTCTCCCACTGAAGCTTTCTTT. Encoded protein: CASRTGQSPTEAFF.